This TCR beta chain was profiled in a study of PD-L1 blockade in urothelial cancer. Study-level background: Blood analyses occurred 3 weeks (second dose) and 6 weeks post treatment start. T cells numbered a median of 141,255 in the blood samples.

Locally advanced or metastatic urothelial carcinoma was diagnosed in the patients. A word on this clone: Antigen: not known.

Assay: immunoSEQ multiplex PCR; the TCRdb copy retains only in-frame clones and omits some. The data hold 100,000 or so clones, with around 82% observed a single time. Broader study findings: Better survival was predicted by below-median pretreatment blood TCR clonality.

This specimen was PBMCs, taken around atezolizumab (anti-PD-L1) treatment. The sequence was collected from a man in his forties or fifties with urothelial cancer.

The CDR3 loop is CASSYSTVEQYF. The CDR3 DNA reads TGTGCCAGCAGTTACTCGACAGTGGAGCAGTACTTC. The chain uses TRBV6-6 and TRBJ2-7, with D possibly matching TRBD1 (5 bases). This CDR3 contains 12 residues. From germline, CDR1 is MNHNY and CDR2 SVGAGI (reference sequence). The germline V and J ends were trimmed by 0 bases and 7 bases, with 7 bases remaining between them.